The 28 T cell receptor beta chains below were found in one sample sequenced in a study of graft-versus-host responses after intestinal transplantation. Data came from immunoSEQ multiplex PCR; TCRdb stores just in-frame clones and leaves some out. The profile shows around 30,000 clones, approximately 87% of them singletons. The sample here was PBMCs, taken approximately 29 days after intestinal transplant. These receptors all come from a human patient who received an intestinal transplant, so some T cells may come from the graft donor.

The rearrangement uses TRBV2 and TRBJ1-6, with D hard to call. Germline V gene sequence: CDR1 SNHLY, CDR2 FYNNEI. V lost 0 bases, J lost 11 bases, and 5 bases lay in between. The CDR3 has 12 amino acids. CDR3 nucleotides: TGTGCCAGCAGTGAAGCGTCGGCACCCCTCCACTTT. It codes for CASSEASAPLHF. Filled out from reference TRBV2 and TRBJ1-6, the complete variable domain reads EPEVTQTPSHQVTQMGQEVILRCVPISNHLYFYWYRQILGQKVEFLVSFYNNEISEKSEIFDDQFSVERPDGSNFTLKIRSTKLEDSAMYFCASSEASAPLHFGNGTRLTVT.

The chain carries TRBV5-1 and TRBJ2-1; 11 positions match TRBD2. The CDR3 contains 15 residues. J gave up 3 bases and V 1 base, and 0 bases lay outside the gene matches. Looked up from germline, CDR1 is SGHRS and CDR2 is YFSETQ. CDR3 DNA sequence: TGCGCCAGCAGCTTGCTAGCGGGGGGCTACAATGAGCAGTTCTTC. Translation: CASSLLAGGYNEQFF.

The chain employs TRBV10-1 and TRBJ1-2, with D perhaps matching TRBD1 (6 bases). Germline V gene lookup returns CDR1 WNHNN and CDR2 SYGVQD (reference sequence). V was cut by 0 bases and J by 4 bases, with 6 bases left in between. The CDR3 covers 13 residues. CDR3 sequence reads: CASSESGGYGYTF. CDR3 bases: TGCGCCAGCAGTGAGTCAGGGGGCTATGGCTACACCTTC.

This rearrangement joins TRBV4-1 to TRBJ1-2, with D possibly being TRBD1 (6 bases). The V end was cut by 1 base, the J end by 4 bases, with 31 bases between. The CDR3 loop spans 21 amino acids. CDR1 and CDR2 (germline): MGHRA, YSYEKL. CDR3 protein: CASSQVEVWGLGTRYGYGYTF. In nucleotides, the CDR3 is TGCGCCAGCAGCCAAGTTGAAGTCTGGGGCCTCGGGACACGCTACGGCTATGGCTACACCTTC.

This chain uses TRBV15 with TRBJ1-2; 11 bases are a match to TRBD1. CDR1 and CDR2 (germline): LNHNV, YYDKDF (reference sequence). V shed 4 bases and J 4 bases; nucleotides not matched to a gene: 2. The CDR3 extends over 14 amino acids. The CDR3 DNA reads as TGTGCCACCAGCACAGGACAGGGGGCCTATGGCTACACCTTC. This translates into CATSTGQGAYGYTF.

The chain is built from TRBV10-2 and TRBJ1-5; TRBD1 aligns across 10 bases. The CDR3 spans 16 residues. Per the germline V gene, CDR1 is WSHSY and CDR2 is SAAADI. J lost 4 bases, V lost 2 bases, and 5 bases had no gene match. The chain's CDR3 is CASSEVGQGLNQPQHF. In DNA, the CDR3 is TGCGCCAGCAGTGAGGTGGGACAGGGGTTAAATCAGCCCCAGCATTTT.

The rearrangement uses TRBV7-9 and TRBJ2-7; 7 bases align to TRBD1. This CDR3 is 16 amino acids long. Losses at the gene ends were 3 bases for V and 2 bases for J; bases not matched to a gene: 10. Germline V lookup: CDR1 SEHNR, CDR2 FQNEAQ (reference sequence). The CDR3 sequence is CASSFLLDRAPYEQYF. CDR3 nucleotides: TGTGCCAGCAGCTTCCTCTTAGACAGGGCCCCCTACGAGCAGTACTTC.

CDR3: CASSYRYSPQPQHF. In DNA, the CDR3 is TGTGCCAGCAGTTACCGGTACAGTCCCCAGCCCCAGCATTTT. This rearrangement joins TRBV6-5 to TRBJ1-5; D is undetermined. V lost 2 bases, J lost 7 bases, and 12 bases lay in between. The CDR3 consists of 14 residues. Germline CDR1 is MNHEY and CDR2 is SVGAGI.

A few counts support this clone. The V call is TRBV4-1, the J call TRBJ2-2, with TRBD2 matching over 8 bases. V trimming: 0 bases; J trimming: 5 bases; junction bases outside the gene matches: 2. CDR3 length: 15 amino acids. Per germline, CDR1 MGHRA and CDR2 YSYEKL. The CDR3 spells CASSQDSGVTGELFF. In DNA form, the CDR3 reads TGCGCCAGCAGCCAAGATAGCGGGGTGACCGGGGAGCTGTTTTTT.

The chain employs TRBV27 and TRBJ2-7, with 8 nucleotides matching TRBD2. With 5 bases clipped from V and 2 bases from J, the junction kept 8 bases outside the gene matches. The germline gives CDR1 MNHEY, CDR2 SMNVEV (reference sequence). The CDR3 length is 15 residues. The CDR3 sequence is CASSQGTRGAYEQYF. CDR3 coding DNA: TGTGCCAGCAGTCAAGGGACTAGAGGGGCCTACGAGCAGTACTTC.

The CDR3 is CATSRQGEPHNGYTF. The CDR3 bases are TGTGCCACCAGCAGGCAGGGGGAACCCCATAATGGCTACACCTTC. V is TRBV15 and J is TRBJ1-2; 7 bases are shared with TRBD1. CDR1 is LNHNV, CDR2 YYDKDF, per germline (reference sequence). Losses at the gene ends were 3 bases for V and 6 bases for J; bases not matched to a gene: 10. The CDR3 is made up of 15 amino acids.

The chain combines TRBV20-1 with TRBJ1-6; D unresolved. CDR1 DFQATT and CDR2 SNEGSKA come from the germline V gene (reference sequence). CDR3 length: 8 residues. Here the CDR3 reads CGYSPLHF. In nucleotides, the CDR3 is TGCGGGTATTCACCCCTCCACTTT.

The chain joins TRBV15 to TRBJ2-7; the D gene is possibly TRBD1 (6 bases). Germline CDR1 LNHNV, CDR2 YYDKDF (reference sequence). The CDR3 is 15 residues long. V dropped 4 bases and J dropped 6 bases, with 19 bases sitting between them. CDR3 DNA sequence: TGTGCCACCAGCACAAAATCCGGGACAATGGTCGAGCAGTACTTC. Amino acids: CATSTKSGTMVEQYF.

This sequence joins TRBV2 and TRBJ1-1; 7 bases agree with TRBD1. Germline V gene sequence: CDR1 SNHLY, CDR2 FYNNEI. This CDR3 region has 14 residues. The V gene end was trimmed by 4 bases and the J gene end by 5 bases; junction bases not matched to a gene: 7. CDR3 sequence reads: CASSVGQGVTEAFF. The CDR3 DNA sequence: TGTGCCAGCAGTGTAGGGCAGGGGGTTACTGAAGCTTTCTTT.

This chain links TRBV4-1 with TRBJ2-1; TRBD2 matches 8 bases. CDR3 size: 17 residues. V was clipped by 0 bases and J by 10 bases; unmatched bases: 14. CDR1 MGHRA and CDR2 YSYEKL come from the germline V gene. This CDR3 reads CASSQDPGLGESDEQFF. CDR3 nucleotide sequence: TGCGCCAGCAGCCAAGATCCGGGACTAGGGGAGTCAGACGAGCAGTTCTTC.

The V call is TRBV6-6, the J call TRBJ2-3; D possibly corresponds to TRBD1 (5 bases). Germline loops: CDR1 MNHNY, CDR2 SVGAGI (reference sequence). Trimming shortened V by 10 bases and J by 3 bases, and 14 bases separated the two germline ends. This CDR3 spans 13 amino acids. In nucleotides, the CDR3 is TGTGCCACATCGACAGCCTTAACAGATACGCAGTATTTT. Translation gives CATSTALTDTQYF.

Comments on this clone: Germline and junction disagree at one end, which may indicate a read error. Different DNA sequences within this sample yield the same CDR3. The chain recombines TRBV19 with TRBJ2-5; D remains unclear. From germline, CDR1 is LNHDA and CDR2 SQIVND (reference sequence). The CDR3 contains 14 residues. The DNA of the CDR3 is TGTGCCAGTAGTATAGTGGCGGACCAGGAGACCCAGTACTTC. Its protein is CASSIVADQETQYF. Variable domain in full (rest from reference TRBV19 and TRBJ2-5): DGGITQSPKYLFRKEGQNVTLSCEQNLNHDAMYWYRQDPGQGLRLIYYSQIVNDFQKGDIAEGYSVSREKKESFPLTVTSAQKNPTAFYLCASSIVADQETQYFGPGTRLLVL.

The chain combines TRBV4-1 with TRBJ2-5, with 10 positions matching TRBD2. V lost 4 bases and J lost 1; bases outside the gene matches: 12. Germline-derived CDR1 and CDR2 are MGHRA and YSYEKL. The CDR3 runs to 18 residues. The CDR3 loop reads CASSPGILLAGSQETQYF. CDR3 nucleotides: TGCGCCAGCAGCCCGGGGATATTACTAGCGGGGAGCCAAGAGACCCAGTACTTC.

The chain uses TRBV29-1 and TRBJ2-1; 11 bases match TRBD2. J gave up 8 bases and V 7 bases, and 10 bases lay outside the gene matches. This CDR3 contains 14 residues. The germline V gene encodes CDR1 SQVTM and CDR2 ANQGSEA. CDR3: CSAPTSGKTHEQFF. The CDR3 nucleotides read TGCAGCGCGCCGACTAGCGGGAAGACCCATGAGCAGTTCTTC.

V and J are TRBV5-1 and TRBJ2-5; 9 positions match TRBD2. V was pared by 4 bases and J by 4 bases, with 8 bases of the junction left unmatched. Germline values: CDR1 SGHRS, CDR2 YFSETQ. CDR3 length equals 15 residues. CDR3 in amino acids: CASSPLTSGGETQYF. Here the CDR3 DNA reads TGCGCCAGCAGCCCCCTGACTAGCGGAGGAGAGACCCAGTACTTC.

CDR3 bases: TGTGCCAGCAGCCTCAGCCAGGCTAGCGGGGTTCCCTACGAGCAGTACTTC. The encoded protein is CASSLSQASGVPYEQYF. The chain combines TRBV7-9 with TRBJ2-7; 9 nucleotides agree with TRBD2. Germline CDR1 is SEHNR and CDR2 is FQNEAQ (reference sequence). The CDR3 length is 17 residues. The ends lost 5 bases at V and 2 bases at J; junction bases unmatched: 13.

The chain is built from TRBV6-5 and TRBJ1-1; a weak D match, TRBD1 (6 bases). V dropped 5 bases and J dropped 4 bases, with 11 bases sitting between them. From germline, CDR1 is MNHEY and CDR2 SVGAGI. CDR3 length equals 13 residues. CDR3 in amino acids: CASSLPGATEAFF. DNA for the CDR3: TGTGCCAGCAGTCTTCCAGGGGCCACTGAAGCTTTCTTT.

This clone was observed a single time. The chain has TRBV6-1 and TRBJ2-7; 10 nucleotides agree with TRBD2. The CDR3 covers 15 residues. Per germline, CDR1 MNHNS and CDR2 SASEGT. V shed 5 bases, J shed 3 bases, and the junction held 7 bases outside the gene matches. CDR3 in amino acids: CASSLAGGLFYEQYF. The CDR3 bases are TGTGCCAGCAGTTTAGCGGGGGGCCTTTTCTACGAGCAGTACTTC.

In DNA, the CDR3 is TGTGCCAGCACCCGCCGGGACAGGGGATCTTCACCCCTCCACTTT. Encoded protein: CASTRRDRGSSPLHF. This chain uses TRBV6-5 with TRBJ1-6, with TRBD1 identical over 10 bases. The CDR3 loop spans 15 amino acids. The junction had 9 bases not matched to a gene; V was cut back by 7 bases and J by 9 bases. Germline V gene data show CDR1 as MNHEY and CDR2 as SVGAGI.

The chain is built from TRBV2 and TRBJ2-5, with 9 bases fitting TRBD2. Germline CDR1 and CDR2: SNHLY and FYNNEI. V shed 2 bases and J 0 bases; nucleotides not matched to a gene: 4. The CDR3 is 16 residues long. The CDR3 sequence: CASSEPTSGHQETQYF. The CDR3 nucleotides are TGTGCCAGCAGTGAACCGACTAGCGGACACCAAGAGACCCAGTACTTC.

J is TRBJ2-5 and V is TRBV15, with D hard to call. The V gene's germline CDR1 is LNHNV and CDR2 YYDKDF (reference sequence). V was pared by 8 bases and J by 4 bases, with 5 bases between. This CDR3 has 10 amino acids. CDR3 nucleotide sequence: TGTGCCACCCCGAGAGAGACCCAGTACTTC. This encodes CATPRETQYF.

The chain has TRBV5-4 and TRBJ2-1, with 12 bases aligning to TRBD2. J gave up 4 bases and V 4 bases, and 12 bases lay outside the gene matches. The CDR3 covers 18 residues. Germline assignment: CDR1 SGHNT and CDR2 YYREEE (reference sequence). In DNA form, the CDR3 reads TGTGCCAGCAGCCCCGACATTCGACTAGCGGGGGATTACAATGAGCAGTTCTTC. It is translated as CASSPDIRLAGDYNEQFF.

The chain's CDR3 is CASSRQWDGYEQYF. The DNA of the CDR3 is TGTGCCAGCAGCAGACAGTGGGACGGATACGAGCAGTACTTC. The chain employs TRBV28 and TRBJ2-7; either TRBD1 or TRBD2 may supply D (5 bases each). Trimming removed 6 bases from V and 4 bases from J, with 16 bases in between. The CDR3 extends over 14 amino acids. Germline CDR1 is MDHEN and CDR2 is SYDVKM.